This TCR beta chain was recorded in a study of response to subunit inactivated influenza vaccine. This clonotype has a handful of counts. Its antigen is undetermined. Each CDR3 protein is one row after TCRdb ran MiXCR on the RT-PCR reads. The table includes around 500,000 distinct CDR3 sequences, about 10% detected once. Study-wide findings and caveats: The authors suggested that every seasonal influenza vaccination recruits few new T cells.

Germline lookup yields CDR1 SGHRS and CDR2 YFSETQ. The CDR3 covers 14 residues. V gave up 4 bases and J gave up 9 bases; unmatched junction bases: 10. The rearrangement links TRBV5-1 to TRBJ2-1; 7 nucleotides align to TRBD1. Sample: PBMCs from blood, taken 40 to 50 days after vaccination. This TCR came from a middle-aged man who received an inactivated influenza vaccine. CDR3 amino acids: CASSHGTVLGEQFF. The CDR3 bases are TGCGCCAGCAGCCACGGGACAGTCCTTGGTGAGCAGTTCTTC.